This T cell receptor beta chain was recovered during a study of cytomegalovirus exposure and HLA in healthy donors. In the study overall: Assignment to the Caucasian-associated ancestry cluster applied to around 82% of the roughly 420 genotyped donors. Study-wide points: TCR association rates varied by HLA locus in a later analysis, with DRB1 highest and HLA-C lowest. What TCR beta sequences reportedly achieved was accurate prediction of HLA-A and HLA-B alleles in most subjects. Within an earlier analysis, most TCR beta V segments proved productive either about 90% or about 30% of the time.

With respect to this clone: Antigen specificity is unknown.

PCR primers comprised 60 Vbeta and 13 Jbeta primers. Generated by immunoSEQ multiplex PCR, the TCRdb table keeps only in-frame clones and is missing some. The data show over 100,000 clones, 63% seen once. The CDR3 loop spans 16 amino acids. V was cut by 2 bases and J by 4 bases, with 15 bases left in between. The germline gives CDR1 SGDLS, CDR2 YYNGEE. The chain employs TRBV9 and TRBJ2-2; TRBD1 might be the D (5 bases). The source is a man aged 35 to 55 in good health and CMV-seropositive. The specimen sequenced was PBMCs. CDR3 region: CASSVDLDRPTGELFF. The DNA of the CDR3 is TGTGCCAGCAGCGTTGACCTCGACAGACCCACCGGGGAGCTGTTTTTT.